A selection of T cell receptor beta chains follows, all from one sample in a study. Via MiXCR, TCRdb re-called the 5' RACE reads, giving one row per CDR3 protein. The sample has roughly 69,000 distinct CDR3 sequences; about 20% are singletons. Sequencing was performed on memory CD4+ T cells sorted from a lymph node. The source of these receptors is a female donor with breast cancer. Each CDR3 is given with its conserved first and last residue. Fields, in order: J gene, D gene, V gene, clone size, CDR3 protein, CDR3 DNA. The D gene is left open where the match is weak. Size tells how often a clone was seen (once, few, many) or the class of an expanded clone, and some rows leave it out.

TRBJ2-2 | . | TRBV12-3/TRBV12-4 | few | CASSLLSGELFF | TGTGCCAGCAGCCTGTTGTCCGGGGAGCTGTTTTTT
TRBJ2-1 | TRBD2 | TRBV4-1 | . | CASSQQGLAGVTDTQFF | TGCGCCAGCAGCCAACAAGGACTAGCGGGGGTCACAGATACGCAGTTCTTC
TRBJ2-2 | . | TRBV5-1 | once | CASSPGSLNTGELFF | TGCGCCAGCAGCCCCGGGAGCCTCAACACCGGGGAGCTGTTTTTT
TRBJ2-3 | TRBD1 | TRBV5-1 | many | CASSPRQGRTDTQYF | TGCGCCAGCAGCCCTCGACAGGGTCGCACAGATACGCAGTATTTT
TRBJ1-2 | . | TRBV4-1 | many | CASSQVLAGSNYGYTF | TGCGCCAGCAGCCAAGTTCTGGCCGGATCTAACTATGGCTACACCTTC
TRBJ1-2 | . | TRBV7-6 | . | CASSPQFRSYGYTF | TGTGCCAGCAGCCCACAATTCAGATCCTATGGCTACACCTTC
TRBJ2-2 | . | TRBV7-2 | medium-sized | CASRPNYAGELFF | TGTGCCAGCAGACCTAACTACGCCGGGGAGCTGTTTTTT
TRBJ2-7 | TRBD2 | TRBV20-1 | few | CSLGGAYEQYF | TGTTCCCTCGGGGGGGCCTACGAGCAGTACTTC
TRBJ2-5 | TRBD1 | TRBV28 | few | CASKGRHRGLATQYF | TGTGCCAGCAAAGGTCGTCACAGGGGGCTAGCGACCCAGTACTTC
TRBJ1-6 | . | TRBV12-3/TRBV12-4 | few | CASSLNYGQTFSSYNSPLHF | TGTGCCAGCAGTTTAAACTATGGACAGACCTTCAGCTCCTATAATTCACCCCTCCACTTT
TRBJ2-1 | TRBD1 | TRBV7-9 | few | CASSSWTGYNEQFF | TGTGCCAGCAGCTCATGGACAGGGTACAATGAGCAGTTCTTC
TRBJ2-3 | TRBD1 | TRBV4-3 | . | CASSKDLTGEGDTQYF | TGCGCCAGCAGCAAAGATTTAACAGGGGAAGGAGATACGCAGTATTTT
TRBJ1-1 | . | TRBV6-5 | many | CASSYVPTAEAFF | TGTGCCAGCAGTTACGTCCCGACAGCCGAAGCTTTCTTT
TRBJ1-3 | . | TRBV9 | few | CASSARTEQAGNTIYF | TGTGCCAGCAGCGCTCGGACGGAACAAGCTGGAAACACCATATATTTT
TRBJ1-4 | . | TRBV2 | few | CASREFQGINEKLFF | TGTGCCAGCAGGGAGTTCCAGGGTATAAATGAAAAACTGTTTTTT